This TCR beta chain emerged from a study of OX40 agonist ivuxolimab in advanced cancers. Study background: Subjects had a mean age of 60 years, with a range of 23 to 79; just over 80% were male.

CDR3 length equals 15 residues. The germline V gene has CDR1 SGHNT and CDR2 YYREEE (reference sequence). V was shortened by 0 bases and J by 7 bases, with 14 bases between the two germline ends. Sequencing used immunoSEQ multiplex PCR; TCRdb keeps in-frame clones, though not all of them. The sample includes 75,000 or so clones, about 83% of them seen just once. The receptor comes from an adult with an advanced solid tumor such as melanoma, head and neck, liver or kidney cancer. The chain joins TRBV5-4 to TRBJ2-1; possibly TRBD1 or TRBD2 for D (7 bases each). Sequences were derived from CD4+ or CD8+ T cells sorted from blood, sampled in a trial of the OX40 agonist ivuxolimab. CDR3 coding DNA: TGTGCCAGCAGCTTGGGTGACAGGGAGGGTAATGAGCAGTTCTTC. Translated: CASSLGDREGNEQFF.